This is a list of T cell receptor beta chains from one sample in a study of shared clonotypes between healthy human individuals. The table came from immunoSEQ multiplex PCR; TCRdb's copy has only in-frame clones and leaves some out. The profile shows about a million clones, 76% of them singletons. The sequencing sample was made of memory CD4+ T cells sorted from blood. Receptor source: a man younger than 35 in good health. Each CDR3 is given with its conserved first and last residue. The D gene is left open where the match is weak. A clone size is listed for some rows: how often the clone was seen (once, few, many), or a class if it is expanded.

TRBJ2-7 | TRBV10-3 | many | 12 | NA | CAISERGDEQYF | TGTGCCATCAGTGAGAGAGGAGACGAGCAGTACTTC
TRBJ2-5 | TRBV14 | NA | 15 | TRBD2 | CASSRVTSGKETQYF | TGTGCCAGCAGCCGGGTGACTAGCGGGAAAGAGACCCAGTACTTC
TRBJ1-1 | TRBV30 | NA | 17 | TRBD1 | CAWGAGQVGYMNTEAFF | TGTGCCTGGGGAGCTGGACAGGTAGGGTACATGAACACTGAAGCTTTCTTT
TRBJ1-1 | TRBV7-2 | NA | 14 | TRBD1 | CASSTTGTGTEAFF | TGTGCCAGCAGCACGACCGGGACAGGGACTGAAGCTTTCTTT
TRBJ1-1 | TRBV5-8 | NA | 14 | NA | CASSLYGLNTEAFF | TGTGCCAGCAGCTTGTATGGGCTGAACACTGAAGCTTTCTTT
TRBJ2-1 | TRBV7-8 | NA | 15 | TRBD1 | CASSPRDRLYNEQFF | TGTGCCAGCAGCCCCCGGGACAGACTTTACAATGAGCAGTTCTTC
TRBJ2-3 | TRBV19 | few | 17 | NA | CASSIPRGHYAAVTQYF | TGTGCCAGTAGTATTCCTCGGGGTCATTACGCTGCTGTAACGCAGTATTTT
TRBJ2-3 | TRBV2 | NA | 13 | NA | CASSVEGTDTQYF | TGTGCCAGCAGTGTAGAGGGGACAGATACGCAGTATTTT
TRBJ2-3 | TRBV2 | few | 11 | NA | CASSATDTQYF | TGTGCCAGCAGTGCCACAGATACGCAGTATTTT
TRBJ2-7 | TRBV10-2 | once | 13 | NA | CASSDTLNTEQYF | TGCGCCAGCAGTGACACTCTTAATACGGAGCAGTACTTC
TRBJ2-6 | TRBV30 | NA | 17 | NA | CAWSAGRTTSGANVLTF | TGTGCCTGGAGCGCGGGACGGACTACTTCTGGGGCCAACGTCCTGACTTTC
TRBJ1-1 | TRBV2 | NA | 14 | TRBD1 | CASSLQGGGTEAFF | TGTGCCAGCAGTCTTCAGGGGGGTGGGACTGAAGCTTTCTTT
TRBJ1-4 | TRBV5-1 | NA | 14 | TRBD1 | CASSPQGANEKLFF | TGCGCCAGCAGCCCACAGGGGGCAAATGAAAAACTGTTTTTT
TRBJ2-1 | TRBV4-1 | NA | 15 | NA | CASSQESRSYNEQFF | TGCGCCAGCAGCCAAGAATCTCGGTCCTACAATGAGCAGTTCTTC
TRBJ1-4 | TRBV30 | NA | 15 | NA | CAWTPPGAGSEKLFF | TGTGCCTGGACCCCACCGGGGGCAGGGTCTGAAAAACTGTTTTTT
TRBJ2-1 | TRBV25-1 | NA | 16 | NA | CASSESGQTRYNEQFF | TGTGCCAGCAGTGAATCTGGACAGACCCGCTACAATGAGCAGTTCTTC
TRBJ2-3 | TRBV27 | once | 15 | TRBD2 | CASSSTSGGADTQYF | TGTGCCAGCAGTTCGACTAGCGGGGGTGCAGATACGCAGTATTTT
TRBJ2-6 | TRBV5-1 | NA | 15 | NA | CASSFAESGANVLTF | TGCGCCAGCAGCTTTGCGGAATCTGGGGCCAACGTCCTGACTTTC
TRBJ2-5 | TRBV18 | NA | 15 | TRBD1 | CASTSQGAGQETQYF | TGTGCCAGCACCTCACAGGGGGCAGGCCAAGAGACCCAGTACTTC
TRBJ2-1 | TRBV19 | NA | 14 | TRBD2 | CASTGLAGTNEQFF | TGTGCCAGTACTGGACTAGCGGGGACCAATGAGCAGTTCTTC
TRBJ1-2 | TRBV4-3 | NA | 17 | NA | CASSQELDRATNYGYTF | TGCGCCAGCAGCCAAGAGCTGGACAGAGCAACTAACTATGGCTACACCTTC
TRBJ2-5 | TRBV11-2 | NA | 13 | NA | CASSLSIQETQYF | TGTGCCAGCAGCCTTTCGATCCAAGAGACCCAGTACTTC
TRBJ1-5 | TRBV5-6 | NA | 18 | TRBD1 | CASSRSGTGIYSNQPQHF | TGTGCCAGCAGCAGGTCCGGGACAGGAATATATAGCAATCAGCCCCAGCATTTT
TRBJ2-7 | TRBV10-3 | NA | 14 | TRBD1 | CAISTGRGLYEQYF | TGTGCCATCAGTACCGGCAGGGGGCTCTACGAGCAGTACTTC